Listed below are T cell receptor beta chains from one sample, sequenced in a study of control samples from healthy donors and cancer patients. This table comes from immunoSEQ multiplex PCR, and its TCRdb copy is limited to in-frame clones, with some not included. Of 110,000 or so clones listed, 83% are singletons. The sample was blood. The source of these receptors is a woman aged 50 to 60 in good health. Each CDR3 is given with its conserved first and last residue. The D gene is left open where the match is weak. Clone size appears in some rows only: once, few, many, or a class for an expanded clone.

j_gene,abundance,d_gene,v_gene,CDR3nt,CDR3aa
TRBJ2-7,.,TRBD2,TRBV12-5,TGTGCTAGTGGCCAAGCGGGAGGGGCCTACGAGCAGTACTTC,CASGQAGGAYEQYF
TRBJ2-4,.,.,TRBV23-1,TGCGCCAGCAGTCAATCGTCCCAGACAGTAGCCAAAAACATTCAGTACTTC,CASSQSSQTVAKNIQYF
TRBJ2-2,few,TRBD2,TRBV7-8,TGTGCCAGCAGCCCACTAGCGGGGGCCGACACCGGGGAGCTGTTTTTT,CASSPLAGADTGELFF
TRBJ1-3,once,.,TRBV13,TGTGCCAGCAGCTTGGGACTTCTGAACTTAAACACCATATATTTT,CASSLGLLNLNTIYF
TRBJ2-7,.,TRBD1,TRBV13,TGTGCCAGCAGCTTAGCTCGACAGGGGGCGATCGGGTACTTC,CASSLARQGAIGYF
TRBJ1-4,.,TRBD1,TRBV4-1,TGCGCCAGCAGCCAAGGGGAGACAGGGCCAAATGAAAAACTGTTTTTT,CASSQGETGPNEKLFF
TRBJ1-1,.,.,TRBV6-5,TGTGCCAGCAGTTACCATCCCAGGGTTGGGACTGAAGCTTTCTTT,CASSYHPRVGTEAFF
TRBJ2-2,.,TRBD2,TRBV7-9,TGTGCCAGCAGCCCCCGGGAGGGTGGGCACACCGGGGAGCTGTTTTTT,CASSPREGGHTGELFF
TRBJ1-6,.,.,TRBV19,TGTGCCAGTAGTATATCTTCAGGGGCCGGTTCACCCCTCCACTTT,CASSISSGAGSPLHF
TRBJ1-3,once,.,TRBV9,TGTGCCAGCAGCGTAGGGGGTCCTCTCTCTGGAAACACCATATATTTT,CASSVGGPLSGNTIYF
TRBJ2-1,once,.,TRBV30,TGTGCCTTCGGGACTGGCCCATACAATGAGCAGTTCTTC,CAFGTGPYNEQFF
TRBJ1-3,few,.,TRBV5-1,TGCGCCAGCAGCTTCCAACCCCGGGACGGTGGAAACACCATATATTTT,CASSFQPRDGGNTIYF
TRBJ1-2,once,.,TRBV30,TGTGCCTGGAGGGCCTCCACGGGCTATGGCTACACCTTC,CAWRASTGYGYTF
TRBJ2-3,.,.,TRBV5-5,TGTGCCAGCAGCTTGGCTGGGGGCTCCCCAGATACGCAGTATTTT,CASSLAGGSPDTQYF
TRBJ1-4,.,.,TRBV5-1,TGCGCCAGCCGGGTGGACGGGGCTGCTAATGAAAAACTGTTTTTT,CASRVDGAANEKLFF
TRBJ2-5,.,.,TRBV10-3,TGTGCCATCAGTGAGTCGCAGGGCAACCAAGAGACCCAGTACTTC,CAISESQGNQETQYF
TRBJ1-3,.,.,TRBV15,TGTGCCACCAGCAGAGAGATCACTGGGGGGGCTGGAAACACCATATATTTT,CATSREITGGAGNTIYF
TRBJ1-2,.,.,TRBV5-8,TGTGCCAGCAGTTACGCAGGAGCTAACTATGGCTACACCTTC,CASSYAGANYGYTF
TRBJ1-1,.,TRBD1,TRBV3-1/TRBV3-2,TGTGCCAGCAGCCGTACCAACAGGGGTTATCGGAACACTGAAGCTTTCTTT,CASSRTNRGYRNTEAFF
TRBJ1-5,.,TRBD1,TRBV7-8,TGTGCCAGCAGCTTTACAGGGGGCAATCAGCCCCAGCATTTT,CASSFTGGNQPQHF
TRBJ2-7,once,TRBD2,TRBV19,TGTGCCAGTGCAGCGAGAGCGGGGCCCTCCTACGAGCAGTACTTC,CASAARAGPSYEQYF